A single T cell receptor beta chain is shown here with its context. This could be a read error, since a much larger clone is one nucleotide away. This sample stems from a study of T cells in Graves' hyperthyroidism and ophthalmopathy. Germline CDR1 is SGHTA and CDR2 is FQGNSA. The CDR3 loop spans 13 amino acids. Trimming took 1 base from V and 8 from J, leaving 9 bases between them. Amplification of TCR beta CDR3 regions used RNA as the template. The HTBI set primed first-round TCR CDR3 RT-PCR. TCRdb processed the multiplex PCR reads anew with MiXCR; each CDR3 protein has one entry. The data show roughly 660,000 distinct CDR3 sequences, with roughly 17% seen just once and around 16% held by the top ten.

The genes are TRBV7-2 and TRBJ2-1; possible D gene TRBD2, 6 bases. The source material was blood. The source is a man aged 45-65 years with Graves' hyperthyroidism. Here the CDR3 reads CASSLGLVDEQFF. The CDR3 coding sequence is TGTGCCAGCAGCTTAGGACTAGTCGATGAGCAGTTCTTC.